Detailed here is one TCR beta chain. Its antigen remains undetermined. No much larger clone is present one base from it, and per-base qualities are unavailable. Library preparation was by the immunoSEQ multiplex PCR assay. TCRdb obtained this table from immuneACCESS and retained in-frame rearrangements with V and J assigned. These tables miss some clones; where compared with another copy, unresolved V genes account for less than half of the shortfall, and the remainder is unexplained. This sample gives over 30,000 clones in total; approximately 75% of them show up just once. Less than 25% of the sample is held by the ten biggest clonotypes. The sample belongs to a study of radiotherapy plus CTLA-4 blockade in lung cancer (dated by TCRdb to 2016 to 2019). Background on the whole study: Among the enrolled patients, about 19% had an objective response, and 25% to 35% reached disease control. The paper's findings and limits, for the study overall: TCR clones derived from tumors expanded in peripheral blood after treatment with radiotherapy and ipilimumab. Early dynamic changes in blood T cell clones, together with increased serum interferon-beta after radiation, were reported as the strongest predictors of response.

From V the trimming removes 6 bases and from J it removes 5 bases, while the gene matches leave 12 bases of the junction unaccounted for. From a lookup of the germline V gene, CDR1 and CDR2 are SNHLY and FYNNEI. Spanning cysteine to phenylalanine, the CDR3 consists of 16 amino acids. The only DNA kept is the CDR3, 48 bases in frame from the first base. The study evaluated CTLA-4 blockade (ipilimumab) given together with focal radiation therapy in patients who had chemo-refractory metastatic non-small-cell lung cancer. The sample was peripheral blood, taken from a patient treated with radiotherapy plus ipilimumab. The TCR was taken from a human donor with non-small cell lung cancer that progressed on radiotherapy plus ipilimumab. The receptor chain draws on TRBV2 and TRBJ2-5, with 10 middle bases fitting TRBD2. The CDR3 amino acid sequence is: CASRRPAGGLLETQYF. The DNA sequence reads TGTGCCAGCAGGCGCCCAGCGGGGGGGCTTTTGGAGACCCAGTACTTC.